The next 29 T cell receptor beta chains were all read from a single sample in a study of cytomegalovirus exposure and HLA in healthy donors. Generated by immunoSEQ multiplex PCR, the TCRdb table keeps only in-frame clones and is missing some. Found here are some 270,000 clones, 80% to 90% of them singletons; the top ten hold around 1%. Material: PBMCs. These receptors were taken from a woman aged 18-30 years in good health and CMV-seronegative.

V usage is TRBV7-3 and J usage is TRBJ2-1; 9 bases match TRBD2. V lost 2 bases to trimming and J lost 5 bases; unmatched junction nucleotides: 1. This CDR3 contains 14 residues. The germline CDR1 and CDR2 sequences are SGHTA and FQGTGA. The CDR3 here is CASSLLAGHNEQFF. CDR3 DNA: TGTGCCAGCAGCTTACTAGCGGGGCACAATGAGCAGTTCTTC. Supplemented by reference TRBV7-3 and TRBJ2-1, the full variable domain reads GAGVSQTPSNKVTEKGKYVELRCDPISGHTALYWYRQSLGQGPEFLIYFQGTGAADDSGLPNDRFFAVRPEGSVSTLKIQRTERGDSAVYLCASSLLAGHNEQFFGPGTRLTVL.

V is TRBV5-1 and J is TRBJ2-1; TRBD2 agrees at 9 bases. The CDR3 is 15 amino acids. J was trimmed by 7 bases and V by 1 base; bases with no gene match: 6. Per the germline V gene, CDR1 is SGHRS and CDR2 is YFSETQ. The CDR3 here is CASSLRASGTNEQFF. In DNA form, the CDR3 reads TGCGCCAGCAGCTTGAGGGCTAGCGGGACGAATGAGCAGTTCTTC.

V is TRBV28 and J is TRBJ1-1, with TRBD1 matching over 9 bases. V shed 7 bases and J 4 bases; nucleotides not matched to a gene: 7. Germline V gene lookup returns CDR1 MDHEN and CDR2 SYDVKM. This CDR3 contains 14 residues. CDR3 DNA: TGTGCCAGCATTCTGACAGGGGGGTTCACTGAAGCTTTCTTT. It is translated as CASILTGGFTEAFF.

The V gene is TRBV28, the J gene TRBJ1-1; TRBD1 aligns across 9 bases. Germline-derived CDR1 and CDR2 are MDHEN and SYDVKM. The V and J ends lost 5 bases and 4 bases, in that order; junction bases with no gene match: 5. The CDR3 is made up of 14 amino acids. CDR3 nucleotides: TGTGCCAGCAGTCCGGGACAGGGACCCACTGAAGCTTTCTTT. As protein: CASSPGQGPTEAFF.

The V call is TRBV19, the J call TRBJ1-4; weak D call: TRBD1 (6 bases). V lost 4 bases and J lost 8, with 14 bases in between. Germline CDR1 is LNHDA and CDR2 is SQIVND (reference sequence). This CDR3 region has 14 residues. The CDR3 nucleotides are TGTGCCAGTAGTACGCAGGGGTATGGGGAAAAACTGTTTTTT. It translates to CASSTQGYGEKLFF.

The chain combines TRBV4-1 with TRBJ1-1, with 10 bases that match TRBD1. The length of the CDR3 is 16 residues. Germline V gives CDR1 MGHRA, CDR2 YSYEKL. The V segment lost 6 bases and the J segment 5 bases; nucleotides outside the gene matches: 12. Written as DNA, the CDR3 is TGCGCCAGCAGAGAACATAGGCGGGACAGGGGAACTGAAGCTTTCTTT. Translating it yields CASREHRRDRGTEAFF.

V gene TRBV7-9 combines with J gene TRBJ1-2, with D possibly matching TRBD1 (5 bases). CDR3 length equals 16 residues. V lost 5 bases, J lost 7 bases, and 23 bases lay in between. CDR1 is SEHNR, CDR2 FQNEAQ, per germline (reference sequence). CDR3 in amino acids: CASSRGTVGQLSGYTF. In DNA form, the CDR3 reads TGTGCCAGCAGCCGAGGGACTGTAGGCCAATTAAGTGGCTACACCTTC.

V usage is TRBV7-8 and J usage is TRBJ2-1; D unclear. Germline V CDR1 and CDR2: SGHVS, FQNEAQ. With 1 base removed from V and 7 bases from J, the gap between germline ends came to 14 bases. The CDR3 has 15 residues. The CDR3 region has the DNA TGTGCCAGCAGCTTAGAGCAGGTCAGAATGAATGAGCAGTTCTTC. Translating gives CASSLEQVRMNEQFF.

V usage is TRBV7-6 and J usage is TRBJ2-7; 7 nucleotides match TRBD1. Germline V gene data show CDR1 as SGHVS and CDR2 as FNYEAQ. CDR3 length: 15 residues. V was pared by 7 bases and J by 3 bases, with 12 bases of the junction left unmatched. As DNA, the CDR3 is TGTGCCAGCACCCTACGGACAGGCGAGGACTACGAGCAGTACTTC. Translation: CASTLRTGEDYEQYF.

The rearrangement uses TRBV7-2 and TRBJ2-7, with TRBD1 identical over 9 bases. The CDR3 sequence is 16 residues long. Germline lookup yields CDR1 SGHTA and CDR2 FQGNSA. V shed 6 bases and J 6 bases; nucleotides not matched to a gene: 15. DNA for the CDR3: TGTGCCAGCAGTCTAAAGGCGGGGACAGGGCCATTCGAGCAGTACTTC. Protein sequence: CASSLKAGTGPFEQYF.

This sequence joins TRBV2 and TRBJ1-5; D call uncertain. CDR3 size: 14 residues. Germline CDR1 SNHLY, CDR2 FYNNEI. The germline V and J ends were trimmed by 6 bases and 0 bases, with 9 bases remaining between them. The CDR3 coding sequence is TGTGCCAGCAGCGCTACAGATAGCAATCAGCCCCAGCATTTT. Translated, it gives CASSATDSNQPQHF.

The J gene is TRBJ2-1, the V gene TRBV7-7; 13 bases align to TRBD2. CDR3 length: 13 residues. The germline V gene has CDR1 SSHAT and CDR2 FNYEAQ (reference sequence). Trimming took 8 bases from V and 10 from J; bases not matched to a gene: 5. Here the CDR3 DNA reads TGTGCCAGCGGACTAGCGGGAGCAGGGGAGCAGTTCTTC. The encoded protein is CASGLAGAGEQFF.

The CDR3 sequence: CASSPTAFRGNEKLFF. The CDR3 DNA follows: TGTGCCAGCTCACCTACCGCTTTCAGGGGTAATGAAAAACTGTTTTTT. This chain uses TRBV18 with TRBJ1-4; D perhaps matches TRBD1 (6 bases). Per the germline V gene, CDR1 is KGHSH and CDR2 is LQKENI. V dropped 3 bases and J dropped 4 bases, with 15 bases sitting between them. The CDR3 contains 16 residues.

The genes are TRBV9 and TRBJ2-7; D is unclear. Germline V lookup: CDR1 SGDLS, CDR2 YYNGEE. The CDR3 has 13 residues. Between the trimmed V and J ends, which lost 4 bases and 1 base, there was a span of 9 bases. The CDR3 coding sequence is TGTGCCAGCAGCCCACGCGGTTCCTACGAGCAGTACTTC. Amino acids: CASSPRGSYEQYF.

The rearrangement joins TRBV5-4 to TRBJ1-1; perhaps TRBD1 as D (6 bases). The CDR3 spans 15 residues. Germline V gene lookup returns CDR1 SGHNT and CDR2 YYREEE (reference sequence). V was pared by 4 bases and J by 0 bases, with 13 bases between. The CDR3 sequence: CASSRGGHLNTEAFF. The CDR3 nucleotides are TGTGCCAGCAGCCGCGGGGGACATCTGAACACTGAAGCTTTCTTT.

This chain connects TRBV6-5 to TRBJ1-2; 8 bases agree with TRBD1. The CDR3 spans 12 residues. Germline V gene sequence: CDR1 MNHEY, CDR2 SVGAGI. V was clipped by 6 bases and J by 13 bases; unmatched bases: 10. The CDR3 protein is CASRRTGRSPTF. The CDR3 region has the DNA TGTGCCAGCAGACGGACAGGGCGAAGTCCCACCTTC.

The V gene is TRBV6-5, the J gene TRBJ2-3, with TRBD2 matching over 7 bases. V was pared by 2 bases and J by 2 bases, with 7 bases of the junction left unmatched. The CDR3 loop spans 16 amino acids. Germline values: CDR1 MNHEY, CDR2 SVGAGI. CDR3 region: CASSYLASGLTDTQYF. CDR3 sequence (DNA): TGTGCCAGCAGTTACCTGGCTAGCGGACTCACAGATACGCAGTATTTT.

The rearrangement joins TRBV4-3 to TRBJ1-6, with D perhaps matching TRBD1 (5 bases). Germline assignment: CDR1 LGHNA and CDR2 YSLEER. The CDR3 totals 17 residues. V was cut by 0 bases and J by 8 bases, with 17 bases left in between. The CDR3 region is CASSQDYGTGLDSPLHF. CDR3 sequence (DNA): TGCGCCAGCAGCCAAGATTACGGGACTGGTCTTGATTCACCCCTCCACTTT.

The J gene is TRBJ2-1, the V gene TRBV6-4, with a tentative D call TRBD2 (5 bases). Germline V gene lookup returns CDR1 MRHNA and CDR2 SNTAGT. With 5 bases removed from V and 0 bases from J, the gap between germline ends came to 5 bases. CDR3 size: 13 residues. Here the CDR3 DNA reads TGTGCCAGCAGTAGCGGCTCCTACAATGAGCAGTTCTTC. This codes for CASSSGSYNEQFF.

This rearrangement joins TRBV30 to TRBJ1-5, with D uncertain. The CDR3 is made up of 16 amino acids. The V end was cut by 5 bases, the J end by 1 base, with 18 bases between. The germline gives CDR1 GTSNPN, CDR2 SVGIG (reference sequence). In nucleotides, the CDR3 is TGTGCCTGGGGGCCAAAACGATCTTCGAGCAATCAGCCCCAGCATTTT. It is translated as CAWGPKRSSSNQPQHF. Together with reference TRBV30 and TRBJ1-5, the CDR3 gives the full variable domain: SQTIHQWPATLVQPVGSPLSLECTVEGTSNPNLYWYRQAAGRGLQLLFYSVGIGQISSEVPQNLSASRPQDRQFILSSKKLLLSDSGFYLCAWGPKRSSSNQPQHFGDGTRLSIL.

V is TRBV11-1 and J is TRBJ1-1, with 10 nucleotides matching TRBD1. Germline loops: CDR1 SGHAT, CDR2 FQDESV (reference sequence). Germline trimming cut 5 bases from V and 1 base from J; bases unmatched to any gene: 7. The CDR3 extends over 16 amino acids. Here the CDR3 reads CASSARQGAGNTEAFF. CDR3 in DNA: TGTGCCAGCAGCGCAAGACAGGGGGCGGGGAACACTGAAGCTTTCTTT.

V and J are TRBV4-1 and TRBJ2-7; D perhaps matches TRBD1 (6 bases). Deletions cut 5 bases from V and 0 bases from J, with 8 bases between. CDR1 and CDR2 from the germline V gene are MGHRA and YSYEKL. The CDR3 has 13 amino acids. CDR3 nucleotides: TGCGCCAGCAGCTTGGACAGCTCCTACGAGCAGTACTTC. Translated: CASSLDSSYEQYF.

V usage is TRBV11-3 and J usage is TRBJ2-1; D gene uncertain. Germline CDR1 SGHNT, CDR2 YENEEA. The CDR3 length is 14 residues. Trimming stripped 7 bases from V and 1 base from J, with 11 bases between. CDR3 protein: CASTPGRSYNEQFF. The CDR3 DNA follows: TGTGCCAGCACCCCCGGTCGGTCCTACAATGAGCAGTTCTTC.

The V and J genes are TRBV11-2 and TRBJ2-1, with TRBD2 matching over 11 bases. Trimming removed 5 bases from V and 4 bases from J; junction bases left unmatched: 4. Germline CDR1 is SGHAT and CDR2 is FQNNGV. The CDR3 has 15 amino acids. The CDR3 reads CASSAGLAEYNEQFF. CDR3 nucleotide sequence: TGTGCCAGCAGCGCGGGACTAGCGGAGTACAATGAGCAGTTCTTC.

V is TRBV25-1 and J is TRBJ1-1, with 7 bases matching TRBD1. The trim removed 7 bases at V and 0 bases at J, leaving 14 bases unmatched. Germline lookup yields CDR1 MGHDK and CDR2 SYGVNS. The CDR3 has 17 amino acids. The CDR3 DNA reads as TGTGCCAGCAAATTTGAGGGGGCAGCTAATATGAACACTGAAGCTTTCTTT. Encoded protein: CASKFEGAANMNTEAFF. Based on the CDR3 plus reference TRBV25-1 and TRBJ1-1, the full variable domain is EADIYQTPRYLVIGTGKKITLECSQTMGHDKMYWYQQDPGMELHLIHYSYGVNSTEKGDLSSESTVSRIRTEHFPLTLESARPSHTSQYLCASKFEGAANMNTEAFFGQGTRLTVV.

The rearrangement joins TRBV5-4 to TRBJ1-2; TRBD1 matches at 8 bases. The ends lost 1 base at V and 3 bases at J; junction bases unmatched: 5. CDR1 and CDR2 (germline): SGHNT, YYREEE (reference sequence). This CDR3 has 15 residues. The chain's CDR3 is CASSLWQGADYGYTF. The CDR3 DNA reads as TGTGCCAGCAGCTTGTGGCAGGGGGCGGACTATGGCTACACCTTC. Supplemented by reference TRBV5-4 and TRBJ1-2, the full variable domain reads ETGVTQSPTHLIKTRGQQVTLRCSSQSGHNTVSWYQQALGQGPQFIFQYYREEENGRGNFPPRFSGLQFPNYSSELNVNALELDDSALYLCASSLWQGADYGYTFGSGTRLTVV.

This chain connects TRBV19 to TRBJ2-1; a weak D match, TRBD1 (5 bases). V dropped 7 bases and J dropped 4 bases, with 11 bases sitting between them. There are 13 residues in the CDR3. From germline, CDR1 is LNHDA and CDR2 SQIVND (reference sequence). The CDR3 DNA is TGTGCCAGTACCCAGGGAATATACAATGAGCAGTTCTTC. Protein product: CASTQGIYNEQFF.

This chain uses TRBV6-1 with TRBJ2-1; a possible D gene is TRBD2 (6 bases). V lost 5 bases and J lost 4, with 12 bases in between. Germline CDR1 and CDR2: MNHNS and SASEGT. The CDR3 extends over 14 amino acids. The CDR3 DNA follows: TGTGCCAGCAGTCGGGACTCCAAATACAATGAGCAGTTCTTC. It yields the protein CASSRDSKYNEQFF.

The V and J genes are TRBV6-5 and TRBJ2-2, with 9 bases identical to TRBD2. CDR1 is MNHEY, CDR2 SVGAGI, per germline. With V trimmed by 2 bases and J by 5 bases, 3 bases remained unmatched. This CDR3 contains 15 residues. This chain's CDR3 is CASSYASGDTGELFF. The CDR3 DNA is TGTGCCAGCAGTTACGCTAGCGGGGATACCGGGGAGCTGTTTTTT.